Presented here are 26 T cell receptor beta chains from one specimen sequenced in a study of a mutant IDH1 vaccine in newly diagnosed glioma. Time point reported: baseline, week 1 (first vaccination visit). Treatment in this sample: pre-vaccination baseline after standard-of-care therapy. The method was immunoSEQ multiplex PCR; TCRdb's version includes in-frame clones alone and lacks a portion of them. This sample has 85,000 to 100,000 clones, with roughly 90% found just once. The material was PBMCs, obtained from a glioma patient treated with radiotherapy, temozolomide or both. The receptors stem from a woman aged 45 to 65 with glioma.

The V gene is TRBV27, the J gene TRBJ2-7; the D is unclear. Germline V gives CDR1 MNHEY, CDR2 SMNVEV (reference sequence). The CDR3 spans 13 residues. V lost 6 bases and J 0 bases, leaving 9 bases between the germline ends. In nucleotides, the CDR3 is TGTGCCAGCAGACCGACGGACTCCTACGAGCAGTACTTC. It specifies CASRPTDSYEQYF.

The rearrangement joins TRBV5-5 to TRBJ2-7; tentative D call: TRBD1 (5 bases). The germline V gene has CDR1 SGHKS and CDR2 YYEKEE (reference sequence). There are 13 residues in the CDR3. The V gene lost 4 bases and the J gene lost 1 base, with 9 bases spanning the gap. Here the CDR3 reads CASSLGASYEQYF. The CDR3 DNA reads TGTGCCAGCAGCCTAGGGGCTTCCTACGAGCAGTACTTC.

This chain connects TRBV4-2 to TRBJ2-7; D may be TRBD2 (5 bases). V was clipped by 2 bases and J by 2 bases, with 13 bases between them. This CDR3 has 15 amino acids. Germline V gives CDR1 LGHNA, CDR2 YNFKEQ. The CDR3 loop is CASSQSGGRAYEQYF. CDR3 in DNA: TGTGCCAGCAGCCAAAGCGGAGGACGAGCCTACGAGCAGTACTTC.

This clone was seen a handful of times. The V call is TRBV14, the J call TRBJ2-7, with D tentatively TRBD2 (7 bases). Between the trimmed V and J ends, which lost 2 bases and 3 bases, there was a span of 14 bases. Looked up from germline, CDR1 is SGHDN and CDR2 is FVKESK. This CDR3 is built from 15 residues. CDR3 residues: CASSQLWGGYYEQYF. CDR3 nucleotide sequence: TGTGCCAGCAGCCAACTTTGGGGGGGCTACTACGAGCAGTACTTC.

This clone was observed a handful of times. The CDR3 DNA sequence: TGTGCCAGCAGCTTGAAGAGTGCCCTGGAGGCGGATACGCAGTATTTT. This codes for CASSLKSALEADTQYF. This chain connects TRBV5-6 to TRBJ2-3; D is perhaps TRBD2 (5 bases). Trimming took off 1 base at V and 6 bases at J, with 18 bases between the two ends. The CDR3 covers 16 residues. Per the germline V gene, CDR1 is SGHDT and CDR2 is YYEEEE.

The chain carries TRBV7-8 and TRBJ2-7; 9 bases fit TRBD1. V lost 7 bases to trimming and J lost 2 bases; unmatched junction nucleotides: 6. The CDR3 totals 14 residues. The germline V gene encodes CDR1 SGHVS and CDR2 FQNEAQ. The CDR3 coding sequence is TGTGCCAGCACCACGGGGACAGGGACCTACGAGCAGTACTTC. Its protein is CASTTGTGTYEQYF.

The chain carries TRBV18 and TRBJ2-1; D gene ambiguous. The V gene lost 3 bases and the J gene lost 4 bases, with 13 bases spanning the gap. Germline V CDR1 and CDR2: KGHSH, LQKENI. The CDR3 is 15 amino acids. The CDR3 region is CASSPWRDRYNEQFF. CDR3 in DNA: TGTGCCAGCTCACCTTGGCGAGATCGGTACAATGAGCAGTTCTTC.

The V gene is TRBV14, the J gene TRBJ1-2, with TRBD1 identical over 7 bases. Per the germline V gene, CDR1 is SGHDN and CDR2 is FVKESK. This CDR3 spans 13 amino acids. The trim removed 4 bases at V and 7 bases at J, leaving 6 bases unmatched. The CDR3 reads CASSRDRASGYTF. The CDR3 nucleotides read TGTGCCAGCAGCCGAGACAGGGCGAGTGGCTACACCTTC.

The J gene is TRBJ2-2, the V gene TRBV13; D is undetermined. CDR1 and CDR2 from the germline V gene are PRHDT and FYEKMQ (reference sequence). CDR3 length: 11 amino acids. V was pared by 6 bases and J by 8 bases, with 7 bases between. The CDR3 coding sequence is TGTGCCAGCAGATTGGGGGGGGAGCTGTTTTTT. Amino acids: CASRLGGELFF. The full variable domain, rest sourced from reference TRBV13 and TRBJ2-2, is AAGVIQSPRHLIKEKRETATLKCYPIPRHDTVYWYQQGPGQDPQFLISFYEKMQSDKGSIPDRFSAQQFSDYHSELNMSSLELGDSALYFCASRLGGELFFGEGSRLTVL.

This clone was seen a few times. V usage is TRBV9 and J usage is TRBJ1-4, with 7 bases lining up with TRBD1. The V gene end was trimmed by 4 bases and the J gene end by 3 bases; junction bases not matched to a gene: 6. The CDR3 consists of 15 residues. CDR1 is SGDLS, CDR2 YYNGEE, per germline. The CDR3 coding sequence is TGTGCCAGCAGCACCTCCGGGACAGCTAATGAAAAACTGTTTTTT. This sequence encodes CASSTSGTANEKLFF.

This clone has just one count. The rearrangement links TRBV6-5 to TRBJ1-4; TRBD1 might be the D (5 bases). Germline CDR1 reads MNHEY; CDR2 reads SVGAGI. CDR3 size: 15 residues. V gave up 0 bases and J gave up 3 bases, with 8 bases separating them. Written as DNA, the CDR3 is TGTGCCAGCAGTTACTCGAGGGGTCCTAATGAAAAACTGTTTTTT. It specifies CASSYSRGPNEKLFF.

The count of this clone is one. The rearrangement links TRBV11-3 to TRBJ1-1; no clear D gene. Per the germline V gene, CDR1 is SGHNT and CDR2 is YENEEA. V dropped 5 bases and J dropped 4 bases, with 14 bases sitting between them. The CDR3 covers 14 residues. The CDR3 DNA reads as TGTGCCAGCAGCCATGGCGGGGATATCACTGAAGCTTTCTTT. This codes for CASSHGGDITEAFF. The entire variable domain, with the rest obtained from reference TRBV11-3 and TRBJ1-1, is as follows: EAGVVQSPRYKIIEKKQPVAFWCNPISGHNTLYWYLQNLGQGPELLIRYENEEAVDDSQLPKDRFSAERLKGVDSTLKIQPAELGDSAVYLCASSHGGDITEAFFGQGTRLTVV.

As DNA, the CDR3 is TGTGCCAGCAGCTTAGAGGGGTTCCAAGAGACCCAGTACTTC. Translating gives CASSLEGFQETQYF. The rearrangement links TRBV7-6 to TRBJ2-5, with TRBD1 as a possible D gene (5 bases). Germline loops: CDR1 SGHVS, CDR2 FNYEAQ. V lost 1 base and J lost 1, with 7 bases in between. The CDR3 consists of 14 residues.

The gene calls are TRBV5-4 and TRBJ1-1; D is uncertain. Per the germline V gene, CDR1 is SGHNT and CDR2 is YYREEE (reference sequence). Trimming removed 2 bases from V and 3 bases from J, with 5 bases in between. This CDR3 is 12 amino acids long. CDR3: CASSLLDTEAFF. The CDR3 DNA is TGTGCCAGCAGCTTATTGGACACTGAAGCTTTCTTT.

This clone occurred once. This chain connects TRBV28 to TRBJ2-7; 7 bases are shared with TRBD2. V lost 5 bases to trimming and J lost 3 bases; unmatched junction nucleotides: 10. Germline V CDR1 and CDR2: MDHEN, SYDVKM. The CDR3 has 15 residues. The CDR3 DNA follows: TGTGCCAGCAGTGGGACGGCGGTAGCGGGCTACGAGCAGTACTTC. Translated: CASSGTAVAGYEQYF.

This clone turned up a few times. The J gene is TRBJ2-7, the V gene TRBV5-1, with 9 bases lining up with TRBD1. In germline, CDR1 is SGHRS, CDR2 YFSETQ. The V segment lost 4 bases and the J segment 6 bases; nucleotides outside the gene matches: 11. The CDR3 runs to 15 residues. This chain's CDR3 is CASSRAGTGLGEQYF. The CDR3 region has the DNA TGCGCCAGCAGCCGCGCCGGGACAGGGTTGGGCGAGCAGTACTTC.

The chain has TRBV28 and TRBJ1-6; 9 bases agree with TRBD1. The J segment lost 7 bases and the V segment lost 5 bases, leaving 9 bases of the junction unmatched. The CDR3 runs to 16 residues. Germline CDR1 reads MDHEN; CDR2 reads SYDVKM. The CDR3 sequence is CASSIPGQGGNSPLHF. CDR3 in DNA: TGTGCCAGCAGTATTCCGGGACAGGGAGGCAATTCACCCCTCCACTTT.

This chain joins TRBV6-1 and TRBJ2-5, with unresolved D. The CDR3 sequence is 13 residues long. Germline assignment: CDR1 MNHNS and CDR2 SASEGT. Trimming removed 1 base at V and 5 bases at J, with 8 bases between. The CDR3 coding sequence is TGTGCCAGCAGTGAAGATTTTGGGGAGACCCAGTACTTC. The encoded protein is CASSEDFGETQYF.

The chain couples TRBV6-6 to TRBJ2-1; D may match TRBD1 or TRBD2 (5 bases each). CDR3 size: 14 residues. Trimming removed 6 bases from V and 5 bases from J, with 14 bases in between. Germline V gene sequence: CDR1 MNHNY, CDR2 SVGAGI (reference sequence). The CDR3 coding sequence is TGTGCCAGCAGCCTTAGGGGAGCCAACAATGAGCAGTTCTTC. As protein: CASSLRGANNEQFF.

The rearrangement links TRBV19 to TRBJ1-5, with 12 nucleotides matching TRBD1. Germline CDR1 is LNHDA and CDR2 is SQIVND (reference sequence). The junction had 9 bases not matched to a gene; V was cut back by 6 bases and J by 6 bases. The CDR3 spans 16 residues. The CDR3 nucleotides are TGTGCCAGTAGCCGGCTCGGGACAGGGGGCGGTCAGCCCCAGCATTTT. Its protein is CASSRLGTGGGQPQHF.

The chain recombines TRBV7-9 with TRBJ2-7; a weak D match, TRBD2 (6 bases). The CDR3 is 15 amino acids. Trimming took off 5 bases at V and 3 bases at J, with 17 bases between the two ends. The germline V gene encodes CDR1 SEHNR and CDR2 FQNEAQ (reference sequence). The CDR3 nucleotides read TGTGCCAGCAGCCCCGGGAGTCAACCATACTACGAGCAGTACTTC. It translates to CASSPGSQPYYEQYF.

The V call is TRBV18, the J call TRBJ1-5; 12 bases map to TRBD1. V gave up 4 bases and J gave up 5 bases; unmatched junction bases: 3. There are 15 residues in the CDR3. Per germline, CDR1 KGHSH and CDR2 LQKENI. CDR3 sequence: CASSQGQGAHQPQHF. The CDR3, as DNA: TGTGCCAGCTCACAGGGACAGGGGGCGCATCAGCCCCAGCATTTT.

V usage is TRBV7-9 and J usage is TRBJ2-2; 7 nucleotides agree with TRBD1. Trimming took 5 bases from V and 1 from J; bases not matched to a gene: 4. This CDR3 spans 15 amino acids. Germline lookup yields CDR1 SEHNR and CDR2 FQNEAQ (reference sequence). CDR3 protein: CASSLRTGNTGELFF. DNA for the CDR3: TGTGCCAGCAGCCTTAGGACAGGGAACACCGGGGAGCTGTTTTTT.

This clone was recorded once. J is TRBJ2-4 and V is TRBV19; 8 nucleotides match TRBD2. Unmatched junction bases numbered 5, after V lost 4 bases and J lost 9 bases. The CDR3 is 13 residues long. The germline V gene has CDR1 LNHDA and CDR2 SQIVND (reference sequence). As DNA, the CDR3 is TGTGCCAGTAGTACCCTCCGGGGGGGCATTCAGTACTTC. This codes for CASSTLRGGIQYF.

The V call is TRBV10-1, the J call TRBJ2-3; 8 bases line up with TRBD2. Germline loops: CDR1 WNHNN, CDR2 SYGVQD (reference sequence). The CDR3 is 14 amino acids. The V and J ends lost 6 bases and 5 bases, in that order; junction bases with no gene match: 7. The CDR3 loop reads CASSRSGSEDTQYF. For the CDR3, the DNA is TGCGCCAGCAGCCGGAGCGGGAGTGAAGATACGCAGTATTTT.

The J gene is TRBJ1-6, the V gene TRBV4-2; D is possibly TRBD1 (6 bases). CDR3 length equals 14 residues. V gave up 1 base and J gave up 10 bases, with 11 bases separating them. The germline CDR1 and CDR2 sequences are LGHNA and YNFKEQ. The CDR3 nucleotides are TGTGCCAGCAGCCAAGCACAGGGAAACTCACCCCTCCACTTT. Protein product: CASSQAQGNSPLHF.